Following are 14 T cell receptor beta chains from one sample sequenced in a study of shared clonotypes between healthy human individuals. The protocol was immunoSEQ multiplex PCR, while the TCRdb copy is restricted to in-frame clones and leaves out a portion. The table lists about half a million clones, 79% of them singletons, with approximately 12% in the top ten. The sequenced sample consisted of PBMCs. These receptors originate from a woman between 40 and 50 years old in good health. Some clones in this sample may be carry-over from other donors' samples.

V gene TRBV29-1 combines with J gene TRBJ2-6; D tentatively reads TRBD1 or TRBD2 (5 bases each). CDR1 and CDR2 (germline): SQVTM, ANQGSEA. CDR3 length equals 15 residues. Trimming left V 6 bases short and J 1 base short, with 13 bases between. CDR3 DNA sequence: TGCAGCGTGGGGCAGGGACCATCTGGGGCCAACGTCCTGACTTTC. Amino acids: CSVGQGPSGANVLTF. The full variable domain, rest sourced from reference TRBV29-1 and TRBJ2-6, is SAVISQKPSRDICQRGTSLTIQCQVDSQVTMMFWYRQQPGQSLTLIATANQGSEATYESGFVIDKFPISRPNLTFSTLTVSNMSPEDSSIYLCSVGQGPSGANVLTFGAGSRLTVL.

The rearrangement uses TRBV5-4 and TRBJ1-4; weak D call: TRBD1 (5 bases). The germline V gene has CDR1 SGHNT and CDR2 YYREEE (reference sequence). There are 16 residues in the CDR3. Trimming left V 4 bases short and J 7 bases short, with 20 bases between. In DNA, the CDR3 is TGTGCCAGCAGCCCGACGGGGGGATCGTTGAGTGAAAAACTGTTTTTT. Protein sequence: CASSPTGGSLSEKLFF.

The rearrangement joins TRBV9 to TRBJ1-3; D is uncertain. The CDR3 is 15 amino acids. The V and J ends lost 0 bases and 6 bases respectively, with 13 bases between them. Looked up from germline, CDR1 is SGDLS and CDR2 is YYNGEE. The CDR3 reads CASSVDPGAENTIYF. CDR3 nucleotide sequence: TGTGCCAGCAGCGTAGACCCGGGAGCGGAAAACACCATATATTTT.

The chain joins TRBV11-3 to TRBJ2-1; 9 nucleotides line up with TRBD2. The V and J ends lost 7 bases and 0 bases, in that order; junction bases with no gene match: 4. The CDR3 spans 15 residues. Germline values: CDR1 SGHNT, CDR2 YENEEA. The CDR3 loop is CASNLAGSSYNEQFF. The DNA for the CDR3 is TGTGCCAGCAATCTAGCGGGGAGCTCCTACAATGAGCAGTTCTTC.

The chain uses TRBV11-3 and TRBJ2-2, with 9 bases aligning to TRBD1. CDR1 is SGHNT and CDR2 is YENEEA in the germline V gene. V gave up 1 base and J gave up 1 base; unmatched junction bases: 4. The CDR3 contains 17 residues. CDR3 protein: CASSLGQGQGNTGELFF. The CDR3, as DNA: TGTGCCAGCAGCTTAGGCCAGGGACAGGGGAACACCGGGGAGCTGTTTTTT.

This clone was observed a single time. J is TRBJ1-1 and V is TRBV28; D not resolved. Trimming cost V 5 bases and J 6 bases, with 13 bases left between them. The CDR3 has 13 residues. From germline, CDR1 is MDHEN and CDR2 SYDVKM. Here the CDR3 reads CASSPRGPPEAFF. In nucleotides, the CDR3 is TGTGCCAGCAGTCCCCGCGGACCACCTGAAGCTTTCTTT.

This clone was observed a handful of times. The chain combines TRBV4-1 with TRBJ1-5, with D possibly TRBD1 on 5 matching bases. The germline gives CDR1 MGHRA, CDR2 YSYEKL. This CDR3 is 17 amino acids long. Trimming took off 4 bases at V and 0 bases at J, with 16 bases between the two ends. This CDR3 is CASSPLVRGYSNQPQHF. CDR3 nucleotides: TGCGCCAGCAGCCCCTTGGTAAGGGGCTATAGCAATCAGCCCCAGCATTTT.

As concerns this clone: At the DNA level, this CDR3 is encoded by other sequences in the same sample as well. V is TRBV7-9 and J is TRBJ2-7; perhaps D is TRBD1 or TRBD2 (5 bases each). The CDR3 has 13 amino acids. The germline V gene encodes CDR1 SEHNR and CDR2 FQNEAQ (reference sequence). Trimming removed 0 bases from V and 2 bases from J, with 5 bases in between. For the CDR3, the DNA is TGTGCCAGCAGCTTAGCGGGGGCCTACGAGCAGTACTTC. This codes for CASSLAGAYEQYF. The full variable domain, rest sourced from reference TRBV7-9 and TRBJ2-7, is DTGVSQNPRHKITKRGQNVTFRCDPISEHNRLYWYRQTLGQGPEFLTYFQNEAQLEKSRLLSDRFSAERPKGSFSTLEIQRTEQGDSAMYLCASSLAGAYEQYFGPGTRLTVT.

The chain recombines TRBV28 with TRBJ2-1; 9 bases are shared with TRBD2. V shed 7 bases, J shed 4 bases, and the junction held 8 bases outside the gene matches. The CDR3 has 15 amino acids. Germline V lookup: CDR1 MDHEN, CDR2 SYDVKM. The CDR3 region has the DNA TGTGCCAGCACATTAGCGGGAGTTTCTTACAATGAGCAGTTCTTC. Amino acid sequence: CASTLAGVSYNEQFF.

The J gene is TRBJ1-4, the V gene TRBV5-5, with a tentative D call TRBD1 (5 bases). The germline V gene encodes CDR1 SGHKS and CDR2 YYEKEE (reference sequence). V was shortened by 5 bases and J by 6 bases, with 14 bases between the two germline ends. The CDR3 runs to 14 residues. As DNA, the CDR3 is TGTGCCAGCAGACAAGGGGCCGCCCATGAAAAACTGTTTTTT. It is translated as CASRQGAAHEKLFF.

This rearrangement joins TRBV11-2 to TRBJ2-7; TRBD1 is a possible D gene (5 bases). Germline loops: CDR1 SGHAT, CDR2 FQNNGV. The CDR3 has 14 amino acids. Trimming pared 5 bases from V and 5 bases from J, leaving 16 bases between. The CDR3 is CASSPGAYFDEQYF. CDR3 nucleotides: TGTGCCAGCAGCCCTGGGGCTTATTTCGACGAGCAGTACTTC.

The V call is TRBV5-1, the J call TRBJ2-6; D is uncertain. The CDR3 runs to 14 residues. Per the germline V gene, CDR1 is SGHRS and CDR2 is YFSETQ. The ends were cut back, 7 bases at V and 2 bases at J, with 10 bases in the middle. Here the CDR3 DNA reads TGCGCCAGCTGCCTGAACACTGGGGCCAACGTCCTGACTTTC. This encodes CASCLNTGANVLTF.

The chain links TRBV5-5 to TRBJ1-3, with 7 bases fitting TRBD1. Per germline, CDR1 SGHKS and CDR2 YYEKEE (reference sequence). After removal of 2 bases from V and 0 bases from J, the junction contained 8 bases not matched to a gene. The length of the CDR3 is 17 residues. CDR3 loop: CASSFRGQNHSGNTIYF. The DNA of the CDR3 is TGTGCCAGCAGCTTTAGGGGACAGAACCACTCTGGAAACACCATATATTTT.

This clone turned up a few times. CDR3 sequence: CASVQGGGYEAFF. The CDR3 bases are TGTGCCAGCGTCCAGGGGGGGGGTTATGAAGCTTTCTTT. The gene calls are TRBV28 and TRBJ1-1; 7 bases are a match to TRBD1. The CDR3 consists of 13 residues. Germline lookup yields CDR1 MDHEN and CDR2 SYDVKM. Trimming took 8 bases from V and 7 from J; bases not matched to a gene: 10.